This T cell receptor (beta chain) was profiled in a study of beta chain features in type 1 diabetes. Study results and limitations: Within the patient group, naive, central memory and Treg TCRB repertoires appeared more similar to each other than within healthy donors. Highly expressing activated T cells could be over-counted with a cDNA template. Moderate but significant shortening of TCRB CDR3s was recorded in all four CD4+ subsets from Type 1 diabetes patients. A possible short-template PCR bias applies equally to patients and controls. The study found fewer insertions and more deletions at VDJ junctions in type 1 diabetes patients.

Remarks on this clone: Its antigen is still unknown.

The whole isolated RNA underwent reverse transcription, so sequencing captured expressed TCRB transcripts. Assay used: immunoSEQ multiplex PCR; TCRdb lists only in-frame clones, some missing. This table has about 340,000 clones, 9.3% appearing once. Germline loops: CDR1 MNHNS, CDR2 SASEGT. The CDR3 contains 15 residues. Trimming cost V 4 bases and J 4 bases, with 16 bases left between them. The specimen sequenced was central memory CD4+ T cells from blood. The clonotype was recovered from a man under 40 with type 1 diabetes. The rearrangement joins TRBV6-1 to TRBJ1-1; TRBD1 might be the D (6 bases). The CDR3 nucleotides are TGTGCCAGCAGTGTGATCCCAGGGGCGAGCACTGAAGCTTTCTTT. Protein product: CASSVIPGASTEAFF.